This T cell receptor beta chain was documented in a study of regulatory T cells in long-lasting Graves disease. Broader study findings: Possibly, accuracy suffered from the small sample size.

To note about this clonotype: Its antigen remains unknown.

Researchers made TCR beta libraries by using iRepertoire HTBI primers and running Arm-PCR on CDR3 regions. One entry per CDR3 protein, called by TCRdb with MiXCR from the multiplex PCR reads. The table has roughly 360,000 distinct CDR3 sequences, 10% to 15% seen once. CDR3 size: 19 residues. Germline V gives CDR1 LGHDT, CDR2 YNNKEL (reference sequence). Noted time point: newly diagnosed GD, antithyroid drugs for less than 3 months. RNA from PBMCs was the source of the TCR library. These same data were also listed under a study on T cells in Graves' hyperthyroidism and ophthalmopathy.

The sequencing here drew on peripheral blood mononuclear cells (PBMCs), taken at new diagnosis, from a patient treated with antithyroid drugs. The chain combines TRBV3-1 with TRBJ2-3; 7 positions agree with TRBD2. With the DNA end fitting TRBJ2-5 better, the J assignment may be wrong. The receptor comes from a woman younger than 30 with Graves disease. CDR3 loop: CASSQEVELAENSLKTQYF. CDR3 sequence (DNA): TGTGCCAGCAGCCAAGAGGTGGAGCTAGCGGAGAACTCTCTTAAGACCCAGTACTTC.